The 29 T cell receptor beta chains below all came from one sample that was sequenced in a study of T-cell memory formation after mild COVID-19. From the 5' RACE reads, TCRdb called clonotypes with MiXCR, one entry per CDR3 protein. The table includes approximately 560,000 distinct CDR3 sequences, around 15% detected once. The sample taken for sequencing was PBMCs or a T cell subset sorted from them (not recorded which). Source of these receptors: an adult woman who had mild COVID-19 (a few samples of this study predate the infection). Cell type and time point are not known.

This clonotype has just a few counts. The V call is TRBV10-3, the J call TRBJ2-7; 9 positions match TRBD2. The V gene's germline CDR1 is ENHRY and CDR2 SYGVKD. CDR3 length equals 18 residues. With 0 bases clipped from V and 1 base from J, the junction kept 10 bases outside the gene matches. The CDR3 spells CAISESPRASGESYEQYF. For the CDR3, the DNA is TGTGCCATCAGTGAGTCCCCCCGGGCTAGCGGGGAGTCCTACGAGCAGTACTTC.

DNA of the CDR3: TGTGCCAGCTCACCTTACGGAGGACAGAACACTGAAGCTTTCTTT. Protein product: CASSPYGGQNTEAFF. The rearrangement joins TRBV18 to TRBJ1-1; D might be TRBD1 (5 bases). Germline V gives CDR1 KGHSH, CDR2 LQKENI. The V end lost 3 bases, the J end lost 1 base, and 12 bases lay between the germline ends. The CDR3 covers 15 residues.

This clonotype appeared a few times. In nucleotides, the CDR3 is TGTGCCAGCAGCACTTTCCTAAGGACAGGTGCGAACACCGGGGAGCTGTTTTTT. This sequence encodes CASSTFLRTGANTGELFF. The chain links TRBV7-9 to TRBJ2-2, with 7 bases fitting TRBD1. The trim removed 5 bases at V and 0 bases at J, leaving 12 bases unmatched. The CDR3 length is 18 residues. Per germline, CDR1 SEHNR and CDR2 FQNEAQ (reference sequence). Variable domain in full (rest from reference TRBV7-9 and TRBJ2-2): DTGVSQNPRHKITKRGQNVTFRCDPISEHNRLYWYRQTLGQGPEFLTYFQNEAQLEKSRLLSDRFSAERPKGSFSTLEIQRTEQGDSAMYLCASSTFLRTGANTGELFFGEGSRLTVL.

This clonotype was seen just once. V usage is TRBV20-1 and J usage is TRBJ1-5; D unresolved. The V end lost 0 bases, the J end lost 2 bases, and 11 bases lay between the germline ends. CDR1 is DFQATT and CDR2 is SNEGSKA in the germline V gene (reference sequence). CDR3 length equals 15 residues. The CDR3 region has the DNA TGCAGTGCTAGAGAAGAAACAGTCCGCAATCAGCCCCAGCATTTT. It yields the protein CSAREETVRNQPQHF.

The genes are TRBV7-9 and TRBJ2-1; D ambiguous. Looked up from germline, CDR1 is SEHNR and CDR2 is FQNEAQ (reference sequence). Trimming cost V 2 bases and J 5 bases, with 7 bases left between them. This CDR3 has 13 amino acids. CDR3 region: CASSLSPHNEQFF. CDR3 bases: TGTGCCAGCAGCTTAAGTCCCCACAATGAGCAGTTCTTC.

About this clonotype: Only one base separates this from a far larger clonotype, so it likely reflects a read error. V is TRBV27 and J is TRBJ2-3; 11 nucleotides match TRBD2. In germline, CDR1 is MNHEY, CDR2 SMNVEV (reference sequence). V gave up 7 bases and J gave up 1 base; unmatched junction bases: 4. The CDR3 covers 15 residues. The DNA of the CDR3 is TGTGCCAGCACCCTGACTAGCGGGGGCACAGATACGCAGTATTTT. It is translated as CASTLTSGGTDTQYF.

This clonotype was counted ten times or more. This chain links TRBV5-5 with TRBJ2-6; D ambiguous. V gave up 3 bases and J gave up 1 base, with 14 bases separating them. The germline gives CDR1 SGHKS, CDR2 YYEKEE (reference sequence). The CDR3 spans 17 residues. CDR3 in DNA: TGTGCCAGCAGCTCGGACGGCAGATTATCTGGGGCCAACGTCCTGACTTTC. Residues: CASSSDGRLSGANVLTF.

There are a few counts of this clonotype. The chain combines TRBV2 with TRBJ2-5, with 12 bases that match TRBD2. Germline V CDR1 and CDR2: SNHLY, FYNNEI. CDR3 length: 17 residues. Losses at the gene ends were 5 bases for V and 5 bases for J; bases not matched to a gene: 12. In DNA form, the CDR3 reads TGTGCCAGCAGTTGGACTAGCGGGACTACCACCGGGGAGACCCAGTACTTC. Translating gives CASSWTSGTTTGETQYF.

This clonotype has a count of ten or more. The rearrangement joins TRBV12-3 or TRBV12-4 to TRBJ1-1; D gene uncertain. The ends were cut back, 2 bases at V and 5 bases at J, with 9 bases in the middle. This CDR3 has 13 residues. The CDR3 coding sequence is TGTGCCAGCAGTTTATCGATGTCAACTGAAGCTTTCTTT. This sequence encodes CASSLSMSTEAFF.

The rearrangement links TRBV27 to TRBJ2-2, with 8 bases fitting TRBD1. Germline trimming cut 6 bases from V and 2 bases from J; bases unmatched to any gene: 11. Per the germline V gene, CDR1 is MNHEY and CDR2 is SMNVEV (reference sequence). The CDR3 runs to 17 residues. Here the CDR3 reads CASRPRGLIFNTGELFF. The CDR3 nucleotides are TGTGCCAGCAGGCCCAGGGGGCTCATTTTTAACACCGGGGAGCTGTTTTTT.

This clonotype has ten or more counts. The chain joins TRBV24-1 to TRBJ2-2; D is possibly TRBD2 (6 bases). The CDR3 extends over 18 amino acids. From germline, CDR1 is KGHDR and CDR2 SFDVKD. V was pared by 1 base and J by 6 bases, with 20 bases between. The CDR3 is CATSDLGAGGKFAGELFF. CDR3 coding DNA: TGTGCCACCAGTGATTTAGGAGCCGGAGGGAAATTCGCCGGGGAGCTGTTTTTT.

The CDR3 is CSALPAGGGEQYF. The DNA for the CDR3 is TGCAGTGCTCTGCCCGCAGGGGGCGGCGAGCAGTACTTC. The chain couples TRBV20-1 to TRBJ2-7; TRBD1 matches at 8 bases. In germline, CDR1 is DFQATT, CDR2 SNEGSKA (reference sequence). The V segment lost 5 bases and the J segment 6 bases; nucleotides outside the gene matches: 9. CDR3 length: 13 residues.

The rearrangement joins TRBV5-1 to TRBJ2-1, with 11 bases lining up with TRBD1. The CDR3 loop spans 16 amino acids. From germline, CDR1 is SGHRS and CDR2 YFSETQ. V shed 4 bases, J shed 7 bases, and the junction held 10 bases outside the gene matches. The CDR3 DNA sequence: TGCGCCAGCAGCCGGGACAGGGGGACCCCCATGAATGAGCAGTTCTTC. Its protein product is CASSRDRGTPMNEQFF. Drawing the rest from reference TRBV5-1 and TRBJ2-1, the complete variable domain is KAGVTQTPRYLIKTRGQQVTLSCSPISGHRSVSWYQQTPGQGLQFLFEYFSETQRNKGNFPGRFSGRQFSNSRSEMNVSTLELGDSALYLCASSRDRGTPMNEQFFGPGTRLTVL.

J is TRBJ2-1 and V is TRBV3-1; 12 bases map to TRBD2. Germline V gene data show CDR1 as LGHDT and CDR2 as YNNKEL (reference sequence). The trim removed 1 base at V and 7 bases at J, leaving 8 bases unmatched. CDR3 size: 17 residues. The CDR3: CASSQGAGLAGENEQFF. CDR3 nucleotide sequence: TGTGCCAGCAGCCAAGGGGCGGGACTAGCGGGTGAGAATGAGCAGTTCTTC.

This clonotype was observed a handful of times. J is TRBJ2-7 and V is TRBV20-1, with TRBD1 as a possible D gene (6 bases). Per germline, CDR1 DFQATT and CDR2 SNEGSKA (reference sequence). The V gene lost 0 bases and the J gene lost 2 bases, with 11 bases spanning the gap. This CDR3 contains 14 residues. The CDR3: CSARDAGAPYEQYF. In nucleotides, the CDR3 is TGCAGTGCTAGAGACGCAGGGGCTCCCTACGAGCAGTACTTC.

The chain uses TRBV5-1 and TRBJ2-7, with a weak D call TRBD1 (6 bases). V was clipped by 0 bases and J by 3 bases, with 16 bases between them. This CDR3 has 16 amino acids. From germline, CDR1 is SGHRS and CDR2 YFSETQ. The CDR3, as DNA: TGCGCCAGCAGCTTGGGGGGGCAGAATGGGATCTACGAGCAGTACTTC. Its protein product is CASSLGGQNGIYEQYF.

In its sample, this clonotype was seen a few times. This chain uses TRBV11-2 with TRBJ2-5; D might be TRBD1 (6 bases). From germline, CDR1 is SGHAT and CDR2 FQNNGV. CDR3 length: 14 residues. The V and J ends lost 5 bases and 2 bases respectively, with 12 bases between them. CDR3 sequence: CASSSYREQETQYF. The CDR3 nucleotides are TGTGCCAGCAGCAGCTACAGGGAGCAAGAGACCCAGTACTTC. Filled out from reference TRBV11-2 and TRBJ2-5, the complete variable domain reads EAGVAQSPRYKIIEKRQSVAFWCNPISGHATLYWYQQILGQGPKLLIQFQNNGVVDDSQLPKDRFSAERLKGVDSTLKIQPAKLEDSAVYLCASSSYREQETQYFGPGTRLLVL.

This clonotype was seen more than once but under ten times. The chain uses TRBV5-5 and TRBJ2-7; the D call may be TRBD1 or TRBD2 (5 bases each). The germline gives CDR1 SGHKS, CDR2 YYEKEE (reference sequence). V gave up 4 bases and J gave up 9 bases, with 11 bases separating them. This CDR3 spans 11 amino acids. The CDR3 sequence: CASSPGTLQYF. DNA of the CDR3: TGTGCCAGCAGCCCCGGGACCCTGCAGTACTTC. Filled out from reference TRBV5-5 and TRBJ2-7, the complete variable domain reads DAGVTQSPTHLIKTRGQQVTLRCSPISGHKSVSWYQQVLGQGPQFIFQYYEKEERGRGNFPDRFSARQFPNYSSELNVNALLLGDSALYLCASSPGTLQYFGPGTRLTVT.

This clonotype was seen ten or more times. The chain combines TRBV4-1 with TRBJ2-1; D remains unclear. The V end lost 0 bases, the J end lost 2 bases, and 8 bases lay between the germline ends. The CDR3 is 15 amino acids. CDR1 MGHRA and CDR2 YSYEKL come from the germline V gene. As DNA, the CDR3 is TGCGCCAGCAGCCAAGATGGGAACCCCTACAATGAGCAGTTCTTC. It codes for CASSQDGNPYNEQFF.

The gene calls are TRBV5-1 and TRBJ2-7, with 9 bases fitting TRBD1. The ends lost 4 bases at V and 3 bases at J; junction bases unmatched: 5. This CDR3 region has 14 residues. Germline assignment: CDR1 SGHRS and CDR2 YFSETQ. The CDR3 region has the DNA TGCGCCAGCAGCCAACGGGACAGGGACTACGAGCAGTACTTC. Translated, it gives CASSQRDRDYEQYF.

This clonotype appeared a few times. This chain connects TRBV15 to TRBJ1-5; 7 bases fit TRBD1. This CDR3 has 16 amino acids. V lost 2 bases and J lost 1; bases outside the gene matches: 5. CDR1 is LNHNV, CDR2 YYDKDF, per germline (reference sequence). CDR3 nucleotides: TGTGCCACCAGCAGATCTGGGACAGTAAGCAATCAGCCCCAGCATTTT. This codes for CATSRSGTVSNQPQHF.

CDR3 in DNA: TGTGCCAGCAGCCGTAGGGGGGGCCAGTCCTACGAGCAGTACTTC. The encoded protein is CASSRRGGQSYEQYF. The rearrangement links TRBV3-1 to TRBJ2-7; tentative D call: TRBD2 (7 bases). Trimming cost V 4 bases and J 1 base, with 14 bases left between them. In germline, CDR1 is LGHDT, CDR2 YNNKEL (reference sequence). This CDR3 has 15 amino acids.

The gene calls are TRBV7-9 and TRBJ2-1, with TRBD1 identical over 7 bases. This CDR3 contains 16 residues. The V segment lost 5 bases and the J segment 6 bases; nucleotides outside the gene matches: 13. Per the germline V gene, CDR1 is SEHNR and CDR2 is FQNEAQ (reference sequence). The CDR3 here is CASSPQTRQGTNEQFF. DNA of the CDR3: TGTGCCAGCAGCCCTCAGACCAGACAGGGTACCAATGAGCAGTTCTTC.

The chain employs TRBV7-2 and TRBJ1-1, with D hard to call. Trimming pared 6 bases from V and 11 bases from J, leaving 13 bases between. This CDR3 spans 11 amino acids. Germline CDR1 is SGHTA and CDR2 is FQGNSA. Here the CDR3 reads CASSFDSGAFF. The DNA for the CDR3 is TGTGCCAGCAGTTTCGACTCGGGGGCTTTCTTT.

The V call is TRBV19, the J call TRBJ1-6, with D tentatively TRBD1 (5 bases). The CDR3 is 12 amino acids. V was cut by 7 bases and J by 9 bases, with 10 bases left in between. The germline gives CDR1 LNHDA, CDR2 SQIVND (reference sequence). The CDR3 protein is CASNHGGSPLHF. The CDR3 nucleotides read TGTGCCAGTAACCATGGGGGTTCACCCCTCCACTTT.

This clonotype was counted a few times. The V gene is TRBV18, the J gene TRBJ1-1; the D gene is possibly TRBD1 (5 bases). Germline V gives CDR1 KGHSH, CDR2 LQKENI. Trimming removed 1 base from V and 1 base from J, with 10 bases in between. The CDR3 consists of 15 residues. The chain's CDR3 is CASSPQRGKNTEAFF. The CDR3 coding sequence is TGTGCCAGCTCACCACAACGGGGGAAGAACACTGAAGCTTTCTTT.

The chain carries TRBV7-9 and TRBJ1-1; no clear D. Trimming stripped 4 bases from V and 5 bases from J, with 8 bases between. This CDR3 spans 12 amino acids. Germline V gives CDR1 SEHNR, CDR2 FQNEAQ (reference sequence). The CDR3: CASSSVTTEAFF. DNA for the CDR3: TGTGCCAGCAGCTCCGTAACAACTGAAGCTTTCTTT.

The CDR3 coding sequence is TGTGCCATCAGTTCGGGGACAGCCACAGATACGCAGTATTTT. Amino acid sequence: CAISSGTATDTQYF. The chain is built from TRBV10-3 and TRBJ2-3; 7 positions match TRBD1. Germline V gene lookup returns CDR1 ENHRY and CDR2 SYGVKD. Germline trimming cut 5 bases from V and 2 bases from J; bases unmatched to any gene: 4. The CDR3 runs 14 residues.

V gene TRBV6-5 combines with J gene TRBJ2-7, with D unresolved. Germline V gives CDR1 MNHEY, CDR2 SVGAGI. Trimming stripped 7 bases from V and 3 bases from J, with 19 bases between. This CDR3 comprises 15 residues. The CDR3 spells CASTPSYSENYEQYF. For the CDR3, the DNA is TGTGCCAGCACCCCATCGTACAGTGAAAACTACGAGCAGTACTTC.